Each of the 6 T cell receptor beta chains below was sequenced from the same sample in a study of cytomegalovirus exposure and HLA in healthy donors. The PCR contained 60 Vbeta and 13 Jbeta primers. This table comes from immunoSEQ multiplex PCR, and its TCRdb copy is limited to in-frame clones, with some not included. This sample has some 160,000 clones, with approximately 85% found just once. What was sequenced was PBMCs. The origin of the receptors is a man aged 25-40 years in good health and CMV-seropositive.

The chain uses TRBV27 and TRBJ1-2; 9 nucleotides match TRBD1. This CDR3 region has 13 residues. CDR1 is MNHEY, CDR2 SMNVEV, per germline (reference sequence). V lost 6 bases, J lost 6 bases, and 5 bases stayed unmatched. The CDR3: CASSLQGANGYTF. In DNA form, the CDR3 reads TGTGCCAGCAGCTTACAGGGGGCGAATGGCTACACCTTC.

This chain joins TRBV27 and TRBJ2-2; 8 bases fit TRBD2. CDR1 is MNHEY, CDR2 SMNVEV, per germline (reference sequence). The CDR3 has 17 residues. The J segment lost 6 bases and the V segment lost 6 bases, leaving 15 bases of the junction unmatched. In nucleotides, the CDR3 is TGTGCCAGCAGCCCCAGCCGGACTAGCAGGTTTCCCGGGGAGCTGTTTTTT. This encodes CASSPSRTSRFPGELFF.

This chain uses TRBV30 with TRBJ1-5; D remains ambiguous. Deletions cut 0 bases from V and 1 base from J, with 7 bases between. Germline CDR1 is GTSNPN and CDR2 is SVGIG (reference sequence). CDR3 length equals 14 residues. CDR3 region: CAWSVSVSNQPQHF. CDR3 nucleotides: TGTGCCTGGAGTGTATCAGTGAGCAATCAGCCCCAGCATTTT.

The chain uses TRBV6-5 and TRBJ2-1; 8 bases fit TRBD2. V shed 0 bases and J 7 bases; nucleotides not matched to a gene: 5. In germline, CDR1 is MNHEY, CDR2 SVGAGI. The length of the CDR3 is 15 residues. The CDR3 sequence: CASSYSRGRRNEQFF. The CDR3 coding sequence is TGTGCCAGCAGTTACTCGCGCGGGAGGCGGAATGAGCAGTTCTTC.

This clone counts as medium-sized. The V gene is TRBV6-5, the J gene TRBJ2-2; D remains unclear. The CDR3 consists of 14 residues. CDR1 and CDR2 from the germline V gene are MNHEY and SVGAGI. V lost 7 bases and J 1 base, leaving 10 bases between the germline ends. The CDR3 loop reads CASKHRRNTGELFF. CDR3 nucleotide sequence: TGTGCCAGCAAACATAGGAGGAACACCGGGGAGCTGTTTTTT.

The chain recombines TRBV21-1 with TRBJ1-5; the table's D call, TRBD1, was not checked against the DNA. TRBV21-1 is designated a pseudogene. The CDR3 is 16 residues long. CDR3 coding DNA: TGTGCCAGCAGGTTTAAACCCGGGACAGGGGTTAAGCCCCAGCATTTT. Protein: CASRFKPGTGVKPQHF.